The sequence of this TCR beta chain was determined in a study of cytomegalovirus exposure and HLA in healthy donors. Whole-study findings and limits: Many donors shared some public TCRs, even though most TCR sequences were rare. Most of the TCR beta V segments (in an earlier analysis) were productive either about 87% or about 30% of the time. HLA-A and HLA-B allele assignments for most subjects were reportedly predicted accurately using TCR beta sequences.

The J segment lost 4 bases and the V segment lost 4 bases, leaving 11 bases of the junction unmatched. Germline CDR1 SGHRS, CDR2 YFSETQ. The CDR3 consists of 16 residues. This clone came up a few times. The antigen is unknown. Researchers ran the PCR with 60 Vbeta and 13 Jbeta primers. Here immunoSEQ multiplex PCR was the method, and the copy in TCRdb shows in-frame clones only, minus some. Here the sample spans some 180,000 clones, about 9% being singletons. Sequenced material: PBMCs. The clonotype comes from a woman younger than 45 in good health and CMV-seropositive. The gene calls are TRBV5-1 and TRBJ2-7; 10 bases map to TRBD2. For the CDR3, the DNA is TGCGCCAGCAGCCTACTCTCTAGCGGGAGTTCTTACGAGCAGTACTTC. Its protein product is CASSLLSSGSSYEQYF.